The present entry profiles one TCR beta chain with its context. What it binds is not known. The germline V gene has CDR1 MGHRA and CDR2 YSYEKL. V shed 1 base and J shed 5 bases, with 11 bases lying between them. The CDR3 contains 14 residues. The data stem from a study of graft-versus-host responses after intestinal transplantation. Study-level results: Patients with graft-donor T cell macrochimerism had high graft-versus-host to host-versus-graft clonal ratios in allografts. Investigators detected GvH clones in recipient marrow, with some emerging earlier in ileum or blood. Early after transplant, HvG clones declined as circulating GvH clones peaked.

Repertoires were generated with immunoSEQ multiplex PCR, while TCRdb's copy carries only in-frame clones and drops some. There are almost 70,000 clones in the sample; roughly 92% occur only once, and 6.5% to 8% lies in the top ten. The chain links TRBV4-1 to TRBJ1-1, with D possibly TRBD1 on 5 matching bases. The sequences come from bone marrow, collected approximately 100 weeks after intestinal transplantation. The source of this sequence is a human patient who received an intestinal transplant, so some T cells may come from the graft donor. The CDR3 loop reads CASSQGGVRTEAFF. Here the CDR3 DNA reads TGCGCCAGCAGCCAAGGGGGGGTGAGGACTGAAGCTTTCTTT.